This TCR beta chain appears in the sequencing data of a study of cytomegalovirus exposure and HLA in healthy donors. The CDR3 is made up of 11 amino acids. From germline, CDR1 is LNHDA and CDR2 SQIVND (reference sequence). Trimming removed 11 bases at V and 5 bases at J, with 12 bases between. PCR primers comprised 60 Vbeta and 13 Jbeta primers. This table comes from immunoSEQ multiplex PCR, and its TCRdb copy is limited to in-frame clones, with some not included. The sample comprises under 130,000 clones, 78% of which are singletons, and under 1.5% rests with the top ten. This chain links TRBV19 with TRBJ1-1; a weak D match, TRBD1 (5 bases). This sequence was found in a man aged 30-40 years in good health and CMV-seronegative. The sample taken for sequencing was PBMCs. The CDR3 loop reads CAPWEGTEAFF. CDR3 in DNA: TGTGCCCCGTGGGAGGGGACTGAAGCTTTCTTT.